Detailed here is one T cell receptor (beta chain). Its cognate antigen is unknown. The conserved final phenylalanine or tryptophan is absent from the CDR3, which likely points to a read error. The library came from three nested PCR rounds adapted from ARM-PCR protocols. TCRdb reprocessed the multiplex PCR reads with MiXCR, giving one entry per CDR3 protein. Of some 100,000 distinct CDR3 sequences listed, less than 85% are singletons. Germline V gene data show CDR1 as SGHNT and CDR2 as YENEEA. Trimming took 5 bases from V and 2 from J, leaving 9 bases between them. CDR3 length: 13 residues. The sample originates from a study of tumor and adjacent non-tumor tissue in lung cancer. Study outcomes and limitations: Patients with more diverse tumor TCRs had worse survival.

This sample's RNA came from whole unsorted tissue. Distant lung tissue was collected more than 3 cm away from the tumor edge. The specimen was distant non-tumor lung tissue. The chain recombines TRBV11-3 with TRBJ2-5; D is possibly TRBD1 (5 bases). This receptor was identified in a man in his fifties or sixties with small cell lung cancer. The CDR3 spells CASSLGPQETQYY. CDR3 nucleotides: TGTGCCAGCAGCCTGGGGCCTCAAGAGACCCAGTACTAC.